This T cell receptor beta chain originates from a study of beta chain features in type 1 diabetes. Whole-study findings and limits: Shortening that was moderate but significant affected the TCRB CDR3s of Type 1 diabetes patients in all four CD4+ subsets. Type 1 diabetes patients showed fewer insertions and more deletions at VDJ junctions.

The entirety of the isolated RNA underwent reverse transcription, so expressed TCRB transcripts were sequenced. Clones were read by immunoSEQ multiplex PCR, and TCRdb kept only the in-frame ones, dropping some. The data hold almost 350,000 clones, with 9.3% observed a single time. In germline, CDR1 is SNHLY, CDR2 FYNNEI. The CDR3 consists of 13 residues. V was clipped by 6 bases and J by 2 bases, with 10 bases between them. This clone was detected a few times. Its antigen is still unknown. Naive, central memory, regulatory and stem cell-like memory cells within the CD4+ compartment were sorted using CD45RO/CCR7/CD25/CD127/CD95/CD27. Sorting gave populations that all exceeded 98% purity.

The source of this sequence is a man aged 25-45 years with type 1 diabetes. Input material: central memory CD4+ T cells from blood. The chain joins TRBV2 to TRBJ1-2; D is unclear. CDR3 sequence reads: CASRQRENYGYTF. The CDR3 DNA is TGTGCCAGCAGACAAAGGGAGAACTATGGCTACACCTTC.